This T cell receptor (beta chain) was identified in a study of beta chain features in type 1 diabetes. The germline gives CDR1 SGHAT, CDR2 FQNNGV. Between the trimmed V and J ends, which lost 0 bases and 6 bases, there was a span of 3 bases. The CDR3 extends over 13 amino acids. For this clone: Its antigen remains unidentified.

Every bit of the isolated RNA underwent reverse transcription, so sequencing read expressed TCRB transcripts. The protocol was immunoSEQ multiplex PCR, while the TCRdb copy is restricted to in-frame clones and leaves out a portion. The sample yields about 160,000 clones, 7.5% to 9.5% seen once. Study-level results: High TCR expression in some cells could lead to their over-representation in cDNA sequencing. For type 1 diabetes patients, VDJ junctions showed fewer insertions and more deletions. For patients, the naive, central memory and Treg TCRB repertoires appeared more alike than for healthy donors. For TCRB rearrangement, an influence of HLA type remained unresolved here. All four CD4+ subsets from Type 1 diabetes patients carried moderately but significantly shorter TCRB CDR3s.

V usage is TRBV11-2 and J usage is TRBJ1-6; D is unclear. This receptor was taken from a woman in her late teens or twenties with type 1 diabetes. Sequencing input: central memory CD4+ T cells from blood. CDR3 sequence (DNA): TGTGCCAGCAGCTTAGACGTTAATTCACCCCTCCACTTT. This codes for CASSLDVNSPLHF.